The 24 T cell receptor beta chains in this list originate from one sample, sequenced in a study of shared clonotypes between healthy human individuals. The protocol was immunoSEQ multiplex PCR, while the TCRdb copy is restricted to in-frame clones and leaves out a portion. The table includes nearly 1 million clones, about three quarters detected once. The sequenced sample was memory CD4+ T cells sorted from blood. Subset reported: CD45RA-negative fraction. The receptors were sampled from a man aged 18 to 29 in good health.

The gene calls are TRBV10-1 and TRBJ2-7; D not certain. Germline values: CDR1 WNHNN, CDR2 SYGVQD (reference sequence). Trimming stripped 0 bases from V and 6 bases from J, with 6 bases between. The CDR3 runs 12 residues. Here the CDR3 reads CASSESVGEQYF. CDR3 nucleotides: TGCGCCAGCAGTGAGTCAGTGGGCGAGCAGTACTTC.

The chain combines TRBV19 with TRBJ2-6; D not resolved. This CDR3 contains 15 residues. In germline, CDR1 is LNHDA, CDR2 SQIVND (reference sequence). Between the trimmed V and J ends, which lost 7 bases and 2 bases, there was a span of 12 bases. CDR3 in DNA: TGTGCCAGTACCCTAGACATTGCTGGGGCCAACGTCCTGACTTTC. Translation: CASTLDIAGANVLTF.

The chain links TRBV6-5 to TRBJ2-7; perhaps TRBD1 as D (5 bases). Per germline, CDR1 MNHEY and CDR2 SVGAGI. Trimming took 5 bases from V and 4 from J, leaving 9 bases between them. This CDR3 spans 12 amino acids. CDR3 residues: CASSLDSYEQYF. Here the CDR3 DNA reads TGTGCCAGCAGTCTAGACAGTTACGAGCAGTACTTC.

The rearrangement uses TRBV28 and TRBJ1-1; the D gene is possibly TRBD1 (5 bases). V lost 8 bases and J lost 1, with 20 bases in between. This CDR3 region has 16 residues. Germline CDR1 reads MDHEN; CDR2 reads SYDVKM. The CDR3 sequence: CASLGAVPGGNTEAFF. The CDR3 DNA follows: TGTGCCAGCTTGGGAGCAGTTCCTGGGGGGAACACTGAAGCTTTCTTT.

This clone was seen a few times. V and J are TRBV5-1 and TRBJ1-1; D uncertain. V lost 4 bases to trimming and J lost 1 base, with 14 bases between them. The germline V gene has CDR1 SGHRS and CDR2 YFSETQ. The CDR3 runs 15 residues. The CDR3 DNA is TGCGCCAGCAGCGACCCTGGGAGAGGGAACACTGAAGCTTTCTTT. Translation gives CASSDPGRGNTEAFF.

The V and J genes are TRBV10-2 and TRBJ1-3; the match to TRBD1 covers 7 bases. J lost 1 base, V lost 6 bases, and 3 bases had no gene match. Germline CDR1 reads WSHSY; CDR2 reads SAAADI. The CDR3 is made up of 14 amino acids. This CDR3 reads CASSMTGSGNTIYF. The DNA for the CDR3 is TGCGCCAGCAGCATGACAGGGTCTGGAAACACCATATATTTT.

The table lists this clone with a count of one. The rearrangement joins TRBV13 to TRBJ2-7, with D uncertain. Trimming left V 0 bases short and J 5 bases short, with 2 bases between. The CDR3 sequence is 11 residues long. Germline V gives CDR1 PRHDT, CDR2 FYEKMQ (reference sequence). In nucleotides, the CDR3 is TGTGCCAGCAGCTTAGGTAACGAGCAGTACTTC. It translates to CASSLGNEQYF. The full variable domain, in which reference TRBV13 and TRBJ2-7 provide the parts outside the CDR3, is AAGVIQSPRHLIKEKRETATLKCYPIPRHDTVYWYQQGPGQDPQFLISFYEKMQSDKGSIPDRFSAQQFSDYHSELNMSSLELGDSALYFCASSLGNEQYFGPGTRLTVT.

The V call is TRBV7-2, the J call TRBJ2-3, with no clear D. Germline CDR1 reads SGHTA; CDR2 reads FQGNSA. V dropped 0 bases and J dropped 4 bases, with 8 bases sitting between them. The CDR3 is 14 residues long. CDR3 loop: CASSLAGWADTQYF. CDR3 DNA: TGTGCCAGCAGCTTAGCTGGGTGGGCAGATACGCAGTATTTT. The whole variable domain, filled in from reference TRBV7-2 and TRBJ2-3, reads GAGVSQSPSNKVTEKGKDVELRCDPISGHTALYWYRQSLGQGLEFLIYFQGNSAPDKSGLPSDRFSAERTGGSVSTLTIQRTQQEDSAVYLCASSLAGWADTQYFGPGTRLTVL.

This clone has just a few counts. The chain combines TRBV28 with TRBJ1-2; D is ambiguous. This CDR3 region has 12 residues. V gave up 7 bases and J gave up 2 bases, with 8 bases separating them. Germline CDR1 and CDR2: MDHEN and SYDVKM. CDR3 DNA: TGTGCCAGCAACAGATTCAACTATGGCTACACCTTC. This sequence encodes CASNRFNYGYTF.

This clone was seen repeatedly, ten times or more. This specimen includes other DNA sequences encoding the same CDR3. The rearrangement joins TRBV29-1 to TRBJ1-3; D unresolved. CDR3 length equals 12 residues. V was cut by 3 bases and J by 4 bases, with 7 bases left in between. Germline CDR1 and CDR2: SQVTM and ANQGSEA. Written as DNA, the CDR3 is TGCAGCGTTGACGGCAGCGGAAACACCATATATTTT. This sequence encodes CSVDGSGNTIYF.

CDR3: CASSLRAGANYEQYF. The DNA of the CDR3 is TGCGCCAGCAGCCTAAGAGCGGGAGCGAATTACGAGCAGTACTTC. The J gene is TRBJ2-7, the V gene TRBV4-1; 8 bases fit TRBD2. Trimming at V came to 4 bases and at J to 4 bases, leaving 9 bases not matched to a gene. The CDR3 is 15 residues long. CDR1 MGHRA and CDR2 YSYEKL come from the germline V gene.

CDR3 coding DNA: TGTGCCAGCTCTAGATGGGATTCGGGTCAGCCCCAGCATTTT. The encoded protein is CASSRWDSGQPQHF. This chain connects TRBV7-9 to TRBJ1-5; unclear D gene. The CDR3 is 14 residues long. Trimming took off 8 bases at V and 6 bases at J, with 17 bases between the two ends. Germline V gene data show CDR1 as SEHNR and CDR2 as FQNEAQ (reference sequence).

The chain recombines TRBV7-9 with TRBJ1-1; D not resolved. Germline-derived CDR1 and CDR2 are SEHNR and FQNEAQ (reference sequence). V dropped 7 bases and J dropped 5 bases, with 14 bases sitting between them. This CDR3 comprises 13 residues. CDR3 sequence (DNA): TGTGCCAGCAACCCGCTAAAAGATACTGAAGCTTTCTTT. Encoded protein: CASNPLKDTEAFF. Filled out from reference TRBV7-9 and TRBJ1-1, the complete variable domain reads DTGVSQNPRHKITKRGQNVTFRCDPISEHNRLYWYRQTLGQGPEFLTYFQNEAQLEKSRLLSDRFSAERPKGSFSTLEIQRTEQGDSAMYLCASNPLKDTEAFFGQGTRLTVV.

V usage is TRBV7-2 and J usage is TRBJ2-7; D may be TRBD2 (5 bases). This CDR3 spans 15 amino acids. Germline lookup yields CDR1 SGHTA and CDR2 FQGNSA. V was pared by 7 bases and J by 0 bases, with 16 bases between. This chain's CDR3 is CASKRPSSPSYEQYF. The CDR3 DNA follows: TGTGCCAGCAAGCGCCCTAGCTCGCCCTCCTACGAGCAGTACTTC.

CDR3 residues: CASSGDGPLSGYTF. The CDR3 DNA is TGTGCCAGCAGTGGGGACGGGCCCCTATCTGGCTACACCTTC. The V call is TRBV6-1, the J call TRBJ1-2; D is perhaps TRBD1 (5 bases). The germline V gene encodes CDR1 MNHNS and CDR2 SASEGT. The CDR3 sequence is 14 residues long. Trimming took off 4 bases at V and 7 bases at J, with 16 bases between the two ends.

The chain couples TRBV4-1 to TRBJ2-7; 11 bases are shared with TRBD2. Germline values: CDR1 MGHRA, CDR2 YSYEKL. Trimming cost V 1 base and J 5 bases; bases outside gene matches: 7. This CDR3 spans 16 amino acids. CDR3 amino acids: CASSQVVVTSGDEQYF. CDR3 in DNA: TGCGCCAGCAGCCAAGTAGTGGTGACTAGCGGGGACGAGCAGTACTTC.

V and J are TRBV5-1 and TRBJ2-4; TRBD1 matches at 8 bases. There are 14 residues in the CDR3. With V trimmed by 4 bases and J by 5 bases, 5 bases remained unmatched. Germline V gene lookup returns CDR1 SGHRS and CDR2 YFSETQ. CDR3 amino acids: CASSLGGQENIQYF. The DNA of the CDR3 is TGCGCCAGCAGCCTGGGGGGACAGGAAAACATTCAGTACTTC. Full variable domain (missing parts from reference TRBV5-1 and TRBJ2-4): KAGVTQTPRYLIKTRGQQVTLSCSPISGHRSVSWYQQTPGQGLQFLFEYFSETQRNKGNFPGRFSGRQFSNSRSEMNVSTLELGDSALYLCASSLGGQENIQYFGAGTRLSVL.

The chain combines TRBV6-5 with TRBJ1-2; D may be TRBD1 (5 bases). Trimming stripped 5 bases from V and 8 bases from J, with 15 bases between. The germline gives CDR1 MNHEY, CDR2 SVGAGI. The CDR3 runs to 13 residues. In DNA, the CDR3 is TGTGCCAGCAGTAGACAGTCTCTTGGGGGCTACACCTTC. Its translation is CASSRQSLGGYTF.

The CDR3 is CASSLSPGTDTQYF. CDR3 bases: TGTGCCAGCAGCTTATCACCAGGGACAGATACGCAGTATTTT. The genes are TRBV11-3 and TRBJ2-3, with a weak D call TRBD1 (5 bases). CDR3 size: 14 residues. V was shortened by 2 bases and J by 3 bases, with 9 bases between the two germline ends. The V gene's germline CDR1 is SGHNT and CDR2 YENEEA.

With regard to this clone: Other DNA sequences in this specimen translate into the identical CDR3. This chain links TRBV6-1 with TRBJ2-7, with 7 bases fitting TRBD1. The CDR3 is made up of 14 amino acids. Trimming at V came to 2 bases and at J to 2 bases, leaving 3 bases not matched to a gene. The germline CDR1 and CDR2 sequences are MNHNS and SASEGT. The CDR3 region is CASSESQGAYEQYF. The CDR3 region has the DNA TGTGCCAGCAGTGAATCCCAGGGGGCCTACGAGCAGTACTTC.

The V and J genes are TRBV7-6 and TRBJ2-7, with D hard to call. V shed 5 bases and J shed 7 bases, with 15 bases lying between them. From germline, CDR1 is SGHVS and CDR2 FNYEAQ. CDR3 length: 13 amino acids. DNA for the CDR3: TGTGCCAGCAGCCTTAGATATGTGAAAGAGCAGTACTTC. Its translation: CASSLRYVKEQYF.

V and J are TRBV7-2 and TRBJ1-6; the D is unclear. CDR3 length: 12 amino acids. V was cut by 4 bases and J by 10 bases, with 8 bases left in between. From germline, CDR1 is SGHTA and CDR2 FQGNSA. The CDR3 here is CASSSRNSPLHF. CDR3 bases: TGTGCCAGCAGCTCACGGAACTCACCCCTCCACTTT.

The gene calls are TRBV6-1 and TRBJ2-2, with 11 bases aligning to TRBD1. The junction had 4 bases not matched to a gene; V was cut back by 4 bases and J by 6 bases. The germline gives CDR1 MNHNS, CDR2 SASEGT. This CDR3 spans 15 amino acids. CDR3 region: CASSVDRGLPGELFF. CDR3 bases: TGTGCCAGCAGTGTGGACAGGGGGCTACCCGGGGAGCTGTTTTTT.

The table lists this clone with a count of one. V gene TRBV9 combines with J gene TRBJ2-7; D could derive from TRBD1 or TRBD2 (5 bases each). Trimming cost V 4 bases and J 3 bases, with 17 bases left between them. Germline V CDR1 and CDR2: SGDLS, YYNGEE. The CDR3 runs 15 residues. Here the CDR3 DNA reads TGTGCCAGCAGCCCTACCGGGACCGAAAACTACGAGCAGTACTTC. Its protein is CASSPTGTENYEQYF.